This T cell receptor beta chain appears in the sequencing data of a study of siplizumab effects on memory and regulatory T cells. Study outcomes and limitations: The study found naive T cells seemingly more diverse than memory cells and seemingly major alloresponse contributors.

With respect to this clone: What it recognizes is unknown.

The CDR3 has 15 residues. J was trimmed by 6 bases and V by 1 base; bases with no gene match: 7. Germline CDR1 and CDR2: SGHNT and YYREEE (reference sequence). Sequencing was performed with immunoSEQ multiplex PCR; in TCRdb, only in-frame clones are kept and a portion is missing. The sample contains around 100,000 clones, around 93% of which appear only once. The sequence derives from a human donor in good health. The source material was non-Treg CD4+ T cells sorted from blood. This sequence joins TRBV5-4 and TRBJ2-1; 7 bases match TRBD2. CDR3 bases: TGTGCCAGCAGCTTGATGGCGGGAGTGGGCAATGAGCAGTTCTTC. It specifies CASSLMAGVGNEQFF.